In this sample, the clone carrying this T cell receptor (beta chain) turned up a few times. Germline CDR1 and CDR2: MGHRA and YSYEKL. This CDR3 region has 14 residues. Trimming pared 2 bases from V and 0 bases from J, leaving 7 bases between. These data belong to a study of OX40 agonist ivuxolimab in advanced cancers. Profiled with immunoSEQ multiplex PCR; TCRdb holds only in-frame clones, not every one. Of 90,000 to 130,000 clones listed, approximately 90% are singletons. This specimen consisted of CD4+ or CD8+ T cells sorted from blood, obtained in a trial of the OX40 agonist ivuxolimab. This rearrangement joins TRBV4-1 to TRBJ1-2, with no clear D. The receptor was derived from an adult with an advanced solid tumor such as melanoma, head and neck, liver or kidney cancer. CDR3 bases: TGCGCCAGCAGCCAACTAGGGCCTAACTATGGCTACACCTTC. Amino acids: CASSQLGPNYGYTF.